This is a list of T cell receptor beta chains from one sample in a study of blood T cell repertoires in COVID-19. Profiling relied on immunoSEQ multiplex PCR, and the TCRdb table lists in-frame clones only, not all of them. This sample has about 69,000 clones; 85% to 90% occur once, and the top ten carry 2.5% to 3%. Source material: peripheral blood. These receptors originate from a man older than 75 with acute or convalescent COVID-19. Both conserved end residues are part of each CDR3.

V	J	CDR3
TRBV12-5	TRBJ2-3	CASGLQSTDTQYF
TRBV6-5	TRBJ1-2	CASSYSNRGNYGYTF
TRBV7-8	TRBJ2-7	CASSSPATSGSSYEQYF
TRBV18	TRBJ2-7	CASSPPGRGTHEQYF
TRBV5-4	TRBJ2-7	CASSLRAVGDYEQYF
TRBV19	TRBJ2-7	CASRRTGVSYEQYF
TRBV7-6	TRBJ2-1	CASRRLAGRYNEQFF
TRBV20-1	TRBJ1-2	CSASMSYGYTF
TRBV30	TRBJ1-1	CAWSVRDRDTEAFF
TRBV19	TRBJ2-5	CASSGGLPKGTQYF
TRBV6-2/TRBV6-3	TRBJ2-5	CASSLAGAETQYF
TRBV3-1/TRBV3-2	TRBJ1-2	CASSAGVDYGYTF
TRBV19	TRBJ1-2	CASSIPTGVADYGYTF
TRBV4-2	TRBJ2-7	CASSRETRGQTYEQYF
TRBV4-3	TRBJ2-7	CASSQSGDTSYEQYF
TRBV24-1	TRBJ2-3	CATRTGASTDTQYF
TRBV7-2	TRBJ1-2	CASSSQTGVYGYTF
TRBV7-2	TRBJ1-6	CASSLRQGGNSPLHF
TRBV30	TRBJ2-3	CAWSQGLRTDTQYF
TRBV4-1	TRBJ2-3	CASSQPTSGSTDTQYF
TRBV3-1/TRBV3-2	TRBJ2-7	CASSQLGNEQYF
TRBV6-6	TRBJ1-2	CASRDSGTGISGYTF
TRBV14	TRBJ2-2	CASSRTSVNTGELFF
TRBV6-6	TRBJ2-1	CASSYFGAGGDEQFF
TRBV29-1	TRBJ1-1	CSVGRTFGDTEAFF
TRBV6-5	TRBJ1-6	CASRRGQSNSPLHF
TRBV2	TRBJ2-4	CASSDDRGSDIQYF
TRBV14	TRBJ2-5	CASSLGLAGGQETQYF
TRBV18	TRBJ2-3	CASSPLPHRGSTDTQYF
TRBV7-2	TRBJ1-5	CASSKHKGAGNQPQHF
TRBV14	TRBJ2-3	CASSQDVGLARDTQYF
TRBV6-6	TRBJ2-2	CASSPLATGELFF
TRBV19	TRBJ2-1	CASSIPGQGYYNEQFF
TRBV5-6	TRBJ1-2	CASSAGQPYGYTF
TRBV30	TRBJ2-5	CAWSVGSRTQYF